The 18 T cell receptor beta chains listed next were all sequenced from one sample in a study of blood T cells in healthy people across ages. Together with a sample-barcoded 5' primer, a J-beta primer mix was included in a second PCR lasting roughly 6 to 12 cycles. TCRdb re-derived calls from the 5' RACE reads in MiXCR, one entry per CDR3 protein. The table lists under 2 million distinct CDR3 sequences, almost 35% of them singletons. The sequencing sample was made of blood. These receptors all stem from a young woman in good health.

This clonotype has more than one count but fewer than ten. The chain has TRBV20-1 and TRBJ2-1; 8 bases fit TRBD2. V lost 4 bases, J lost 11 bases, and 13 bases stayed unmatched. CDR3 size: 14 residues. Germline CDR1 reads DFQATT; CDR2 reads SNEGSKA (reference sequence). CDR3 in DNA: TGCAGTGCTATACGGGAGGGTGGCCCCTGGAAGCAGTTCTTC. Protein: CSAIREGGPWKQFF.

The J gene is TRBJ1-2, the V gene TRBV28, with TRBD1 identical over 8 bases. The CDR3 totals 14 residues. The junction had 5 bases not matched to a gene; V was cut back by 2 bases and J by 6 bases. The germline V gene encodes CDR1 MDHEN and CDR2 SYDVKM. The CDR3 coding sequence is TGTGCCAGCAGTTTACAGGGGGCGCATAATGGCTACACCTTC. Protein: CASSLQGAHNGYTF.

This chain uses TRBV10-1 with TRBJ2-2; D remains unclear. The CDR3 totals 13 residues. Germline V gives CDR1 WNHNN, CDR2 SYGVQD (reference sequence). V was trimmed by 6 bases and J by 4 bases, leaving 9 bases between them. CDR3 region: CASRASFTGELFF. DNA of the CDR3: TGCGCCAGCAGGGCCTCCTTCACCGGGGAGCTGTTTTTT.

This clonotype has a count of ten or more. This rearrangement joins TRBV20-1 to TRBJ2-7, with unresolved D. The CDR3 has 13 amino acids. Germline V lookup: CDR1 DFQATT, CDR2 SNEGSKA (reference sequence). V was shortened by 5 bases and J by 3 bases, with 14 bases between the two germline ends. The CDR3 DNA is TGCAGTGCTCAGGACGGGCAGTTCTACGAGCAGTACTTC. Its protein product is CSAQDGQFYEQYF.

The gene calls are TRBV20-1 and TRBJ2-7, with D perhaps TRBD1 (5 bases). CDR3 length: 13 residues. The V gene lost 1 base and the J gene lost 5 bases, with 12 bases spanning the gap. Germline-derived CDR1 and CDR2 are DFQATT and SNEGSKA (reference sequence). CDR3: CSARVSRAHEQYF. The CDR3 nucleotides are TGCAGTGCTAGAGTGTCCAGGGCCCACGAGCAGTACTTC.

This clonotype was counted only a few times. The junction does not match germline at one end; this may be a read error. The chain uses TRBV12-3 or TRBV12-4 and TRBJ2-3; D call uncertain. CDR3 length equals 13 residues. The CDR3 region is CASSSGYADTQYF. CDR3 sequence (DNA): TGTGCCAGCAGTTCAGGTTACGCAGATACACAGTATTTT.

The chain has TRBV18 and TRBJ2-1, with TRBD2 matching over 9 bases. The germline V gene has CDR1 KGHSH and CDR2 LQKENI. Unmatched junction bases numbered 11, after V lost 1 base and J lost 7 bases. The CDR3 loop spans 17 amino acids. The CDR3 region is CASSPRGLASPGNEQFF. Written as DNA, the CDR3 is TGTGCCAGCTCACCACGTGGACTAGCGAGCCCTGGGAATGAGCAGTTCTTC.

The gene calls are TRBV27 and TRBJ1-5, with TRBD1 matching 10 bases. Germline V gives CDR1 MNHEY, CDR2 SMNVEV (reference sequence). The CDR3 covers 14 residues. V was clipped by 6 bases and J by 5 bases; unmatched bases: 4. This CDR3 is CASRAGTGDQPQHF. The CDR3 bases are TGTGCCAGCAGGGCCGGGACAGGGGATCAGCCCCAGCATTTT.

There are many counts of this clonotype. V and J are TRBV20-1 and TRBJ2-7; possibly TRBD1 for D (6 bases). Germline V gives CDR1 DFQATT, CDR2 SNEGSKA (reference sequence). Trimming stripped 6 bases from V and 5 bases from J, with 14 bases between. The length of the CDR3 is 12 residues. The chain's CDR3 is CSANDRLNEQYF. CDR3 nucleotide sequence: TGCAGTGCAAACGACAGGTTAAACGAGCAGTACTTC.

This clonotype was counted between two and nine times. The gene calls are TRBV28 and TRBJ2-7, with a tentative D call TRBD1 (6 bases). The germline V gene has CDR1 MDHEN and CDR2 SYDVKM. V was shortened by 5 bases and J by 0 bases, with 17 bases between the two germline ends. CDR3 length: 16 residues. The CDR3 spells CASSPQRGSRSYEQYF. The CDR3, as DNA: TGTGCCAGCAGTCCTCAGAGGGGGTCCCGCTCCTACGAGCAGTACTTC. Variable domain in full (rest from reference TRBV28 and TRBJ2-7): DVKVTQSSRYLVKRTGEKVFLECVQDMDHENMFWYRQDPGLGLRLIYFSYDVKMKEKGDIPEGYSVSREKKERFSLILESASTNQTSMYLCASSPQRGSRSYEQYFGPGTRLTVT.

V is TRBV20-1 and J is TRBJ2-7, with 8 bases identical to TRBD2. The CDR3 contains 14 residues. Trimming removed 5 bases from V and 0 bases from J; junction bases left unmatched: 6. Germline assignment: CDR1 DFQATT and CDR2 SNEGSKA (reference sequence). In DNA form, the CDR3 reads TGCAGTGCTTCCGGGACTAGTTACTCCTACGAGCAGTACTTC. Translating gives CSASGTSYSYEQYF.

This clonotype turned up a few times. The chain joins TRBV15 to TRBJ2-7; D possibly corresponds to TRBD1 (5 bases). CDR3 length: 14 residues. The V end lost 5 bases, the J end lost 5 bases, and 16 bases lay between the germline ends. The V gene's germline CDR1 is LNHNV and CDR2 YYDKDF (reference sequence). In nucleotides, the CDR3 is TGTGCCACCAGCTTGTCGGCAGGGAACAACGAGCAGTACTTC. Amino acid sequence: CATSLSAGNNEQYF. Using reference TRBV15 and TRBJ2-7 for the parts outside the CDR3, the full variable domain is DAMVIQNPRYQVTQFGKPVTLSCSQTLNHNVMYWYQQKSSQAPKLLFHYYDKDFNNEADTPDNFQSRRPNTSFCFLDIRSPGLGDTAMYLCATSLSAGNNEQYFGPGTRLTVT.

This clonotype has ten or more counts. The chain has TRBV20-1 and TRBJ2-5; tentatively, D is TRBD2 (6 bases). The germline CDR1 and CDR2 sequences are DFQATT and SNEGSKA (reference sequence). The CDR3 is 13 residues long. The V and J ends lost 4 bases and 5 bases respectively, with 14 bases between them. CDR3 bases: TGCAGTGCTACCCGGGACGGAGGGGAGACCCAGTACTTC. Encoded protein: CSATRDGGETQYF.

The J gene is TRBJ1-1, the V gene TRBV3-1; no firm D call. CDR1 LGHDT and CDR2 YNNKEL come from the germline V gene (reference sequence). Trimming took off 2 bases at V and 6 bases at J, with 10 bases between the two ends. The CDR3 length is 13 residues. This chain's CDR3 is CASSQNGVAEAFF. The CDR3, as DNA: TGTGCCAGCAGCCAAAACGGCGTGGCTGAAGCTTTCTTT.

The V and J genes are TRBV30 and TRBJ2-7; tentatively, D is TRBD2 (6 bases). The germline gives CDR1 GTSNPN, CDR2 SVGIG (reference sequence). The V gene lost 1 base and the J gene lost 4 bases, with 17 bases spanning the gap. The CDR3 loop spans 15 amino acids. CDR3 sequence (DNA): TGTGCCTGGAGTGCGCCCGGGACGGGGACTTACGAGCAGTACTTC. This gives the protein CAWSAPGTGTYEQYF.

This clonotype turned up a few times. V and J are TRBV5-1 and TRBJ2-7; D possibly corresponds to TRBD2 (7 bases). The CDR3 sequence is 15 residues long. V was pared by 0 bases and J by 2 bases, with 12 bases between. Germline-derived CDR1 and CDR2 are SGHRS and YFSETQ. The CDR3 region is CASSLEGGGTYEQYF. CDR3 DNA sequence: TGCGCCAGCAGCTTGGAGGGGGGGGGGACCTACGAGCAGTACTTC.

This clonotype was seen at least ten times. The chain couples TRBV10-3 to TRBJ2-7; no definite D call. V was cut by 3 bases and J by 2 bases, with 11 bases left in between. Germline V lookup: CDR1 ENHRY, CDR2 SYGVKD. The CDR3 covers 14 residues. CDR3 DNA sequence: TGTGCCATCAGTGAAAATAGTCCCCCCTACGAGCAGTACTTC. Amino acids: CAISENSPPYEQYF.

This chain connects TRBV2 to TRBJ2-7; 7 bases are a match to TRBD1. This CDR3 has 16 amino acids. Germline assignment: CDR1 SNHLY and CDR2 FYNNEI. The ends lost 5 bases at V and 2 bases at J; junction bases unmatched: 12. Here the CDR3 DNA reads TGTGCCAGCAGTATGGTCCGGACAGGTGAAACCTACGAGCAGTACTTC. Translated: CASSMVRTGETYEQYF.